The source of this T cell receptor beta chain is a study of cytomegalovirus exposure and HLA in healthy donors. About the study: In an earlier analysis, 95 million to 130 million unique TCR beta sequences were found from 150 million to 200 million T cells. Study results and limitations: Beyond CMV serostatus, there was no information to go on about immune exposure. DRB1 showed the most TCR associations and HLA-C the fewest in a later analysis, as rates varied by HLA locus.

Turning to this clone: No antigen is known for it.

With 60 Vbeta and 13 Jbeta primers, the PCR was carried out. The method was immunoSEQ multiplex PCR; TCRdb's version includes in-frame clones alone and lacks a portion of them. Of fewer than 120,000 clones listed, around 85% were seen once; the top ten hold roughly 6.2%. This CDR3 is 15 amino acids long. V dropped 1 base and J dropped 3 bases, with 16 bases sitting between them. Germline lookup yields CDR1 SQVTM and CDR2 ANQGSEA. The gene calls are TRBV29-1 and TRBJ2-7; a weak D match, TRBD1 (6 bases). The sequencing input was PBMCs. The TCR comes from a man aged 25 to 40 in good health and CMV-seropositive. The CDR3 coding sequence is TGCAGCGTTGAAGTACAGGGTGGATTAGACTACGAGCAGTACTTC. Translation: CSVEVQGGLDYEQYF.